This T cell receptor (beta chain) was observed in a study of T-cell reconstitution after alpha-beta-depleted transplantation in children. Study results and limitations: Newly produced T cells mostly accounted for T-cell counts and diversity one year post-transplant.

Worth noting for this clonotype: What it recognizes is unknown. The junction departs from the called germline gene at one end, perhaps through a read error.

This CDR3 is built from 15 residues. Unique molecular identifiers were used in preparing the TCRbeta library. Each CDR3 protein is one row after TCRdb ran MiXCR on the PCR reads. The sample consists of just under 150,000 distinct CDR3 sequences, 8.8% of them appearing once. The source of this sequence is a female patient aged 2-9 years who had a stem cell transplant for congenital amegakaryocytic thrombocytopenia, so the T cells may come from the graft donor. The sequencing used PBMCs, mostly from graft donor cells, collected 180 days after TCRalphabeta/CD19-depleted stem cell transplant. This sequence joins TRBV12-3 or TRBV12-4 and TRBJ1-5, with D unclear. CDR3 amino acids: CASSLGPNRNQPHHF. The CDR3 DNA reads as TGTGCCAGCAGTTTAGGGCCGAATCGCAATCAGCCCCATCATTTT.